The 4 T cell receptor beta chains below were found in one sample sequenced in a study of blood T cell repertoires in COVID-19. Libraries were prepared by immunoSEQ multiplex PCR; TCRdb keeps only in-frame clonotypes and omits some of them. The sample contains about 250,000 clones, roughly 86% of which appear only once. Material for sequencing was peripheral blood. Receptors originate from a woman aged 55-69 years who had recovered from COVID-19.

The gene calls are TRBV28 and TRBJ2-1, with TRBD2 identical over 11 bases. V was clipped by 2 bases and J by 9 bases; unmatched bases: 12. The CDR3 totals 17 residues. Germline V gives CDR1 MDHEN, CDR2 SYDVKM. CDR3 sequence reads: CASSLMVLAGGPSEQFF. The CDR3 coding sequence is TGTGCCAGCAGTTTAATGGTTCTAGCGGGGGGCCCGAGTGAGCAGTTCTTC.

The gene calls are TRBV5-1 and TRBJ2-5; no reliable D call. The CDR3 contains 16 residues. Germline values: CDR1 SGHRS, CDR2 YFSETQ. V was trimmed by 7 bases and J by 2 bases, leaving 21 bases between them. The CDR3 loop reads CASGSGPYELQETQYF. In DNA form, the CDR3 reads TGCGCCAGCGGTTCTGGTCCTTACGAACTACAAGAGACCCAGTACTTC.

The chain joins TRBV11-2 to TRBJ2-5, with 12 bases that match TRBD2. CDR1 SGHAT and CDR2 FQNNGV come from the germline V gene. The CDR3 is 18 amino acids. The V segment lost 5 bases and the J segment 4 bases; nucleotides outside the gene matches: 14. DNA of the CDR3: TGTGCCAGCAGCCCTATACGGTCTAGCGGGGGGGCCGGAGAGACCCAGTACTTC. Its translation: CASSPIRSSGGAGETQYF.

The V gene is TRBV30, the J gene TRBJ1-1; 10 bases line up with TRBD1. Germline lookup yields CDR1 GTSNPN and CDR2 SVGIG (reference sequence). V dropped 5 bases and J dropped 3; count of bases not matched to a gene: 3. The CDR3 is 13 residues long. The CDR3 nucleotides are TGTGCCTGGTACGGACAGGGGGACACTGAAGCTTTCTTT. Translated: CAWYGQGDTEAFF.